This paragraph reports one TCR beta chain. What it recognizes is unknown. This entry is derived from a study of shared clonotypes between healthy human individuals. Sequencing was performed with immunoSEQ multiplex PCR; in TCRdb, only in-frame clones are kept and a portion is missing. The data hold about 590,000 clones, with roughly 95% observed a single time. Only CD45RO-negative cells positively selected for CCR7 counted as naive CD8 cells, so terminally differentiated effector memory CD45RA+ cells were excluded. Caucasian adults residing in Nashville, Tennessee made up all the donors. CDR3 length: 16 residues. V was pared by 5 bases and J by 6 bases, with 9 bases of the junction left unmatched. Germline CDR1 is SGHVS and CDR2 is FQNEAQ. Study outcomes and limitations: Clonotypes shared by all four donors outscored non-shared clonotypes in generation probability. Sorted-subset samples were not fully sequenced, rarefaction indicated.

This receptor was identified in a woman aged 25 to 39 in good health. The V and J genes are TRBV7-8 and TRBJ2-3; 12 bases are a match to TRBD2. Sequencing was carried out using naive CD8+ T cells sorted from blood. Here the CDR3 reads CASSTRLAGVTDTQYF. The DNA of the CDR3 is TGTGCCAGCAGCACCCGACTAGCGGGAGTTACGGATACGCAGTATTTT. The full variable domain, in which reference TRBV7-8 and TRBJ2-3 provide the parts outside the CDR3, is GAGVSQSPRYKVAKRGQDVALRCDPISGHVSLFWYQQALGQGPEFLTYFQNEAQLDKSGLPSDRFFAERPEGSVSTLKIQRTQQEDSAVYLCASSTRLAGVTDTQYFGPGTRLTVL.